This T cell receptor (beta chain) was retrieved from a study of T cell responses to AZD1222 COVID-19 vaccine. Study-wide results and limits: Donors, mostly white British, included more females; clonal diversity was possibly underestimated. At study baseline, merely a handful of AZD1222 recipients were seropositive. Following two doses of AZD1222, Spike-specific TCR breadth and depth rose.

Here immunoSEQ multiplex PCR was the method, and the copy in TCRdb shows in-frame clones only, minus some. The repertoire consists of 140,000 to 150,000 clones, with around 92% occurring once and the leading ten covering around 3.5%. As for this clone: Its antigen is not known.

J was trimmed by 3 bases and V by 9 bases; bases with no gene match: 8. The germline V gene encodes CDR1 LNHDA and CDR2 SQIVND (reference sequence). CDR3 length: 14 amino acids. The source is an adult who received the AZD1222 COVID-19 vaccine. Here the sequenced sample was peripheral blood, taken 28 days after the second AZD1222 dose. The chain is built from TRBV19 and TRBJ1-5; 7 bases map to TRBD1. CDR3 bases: TGTGCCAGCGGCGACAGGGATACCAATCAGCCCCAGCATTTT. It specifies CASGDRDTNQPQHF.